The 14 T cell receptor beta chains listed next were all sequenced from one sample in a study of T cell responses to AZD1222 COVID-19 vaccine. Data came from immunoSEQ multiplex PCR; TCRdb stores just in-frame clones and leaves some out. The table shows about 89,000 clones, with around 90% occurring only once. The material sequenced was peripheral blood, taken 28 days after the second AZD1222 dose. These receptors came from an adult who received the AZD1222 COVID-19 vaccine.

The chain links TRBV6-5 to TRBJ2-7; TRBD2 is a possible D gene (6 bases). The V gene lost 8 bases and the J gene lost 7 bases, with 15 bases spanning the gap. Germline-derived CDR1 and CDR2 are MNHEY and SVGAGI. The CDR3 runs to 12 residues. This chain's CDR3 is CASGDLPREQYF. The CDR3 DNA sequence: TGTGCCAGCGGGGACTTGCCTCGGGAGCAGTACTTC.

The chain carries TRBV30 and TRBJ1-5; D is undetermined. Trimming left V 0 bases short and J 2 bases short, with 5 bases between. This CDR3 region has 13 residues. Germline CDR1 reads GTSNPN; CDR2 reads SVGIG (reference sequence). The CDR3 spells CAWSVRGNQPQHF. CDR3 DNA sequence: TGTGCCTGGAGTGTCCGGGGCAATCAGCCCCAGCATTTT.

V is TRBV5-1 and J is TRBJ1-6; D is uncertain. Trimming shortened V by 1 base and J by 7 bases, and 9 bases separated the two germline ends. CDR1 and CDR2 from the germline V gene are SGHRS and YFSETQ. This CDR3 region has 14 residues. The CDR3 DNA reads as TGCGCCAGCAGCTTGTTAAGGGAAAATTCACCCCTCCACTTT. It codes for CASSLLRENSPLHF.

In DNA form, the CDR3 reads TGTGCCAGCAGCCCTAGGGGAGACTGGGGGGGAAACACTGAAGCTTTCTTT. Amino acid sequence: CASSPRGDWGGNTEAFF. The chain is built from TRBV11-2 and TRBJ1-1, with D perhaps matching TRBD1 (5 bases). The CDR3 spans 17 residues. Trimming took 5 bases from V and 2 from J, leaving 21 bases between them. CDR1 and CDR2 (germline): SGHAT, FQNNGV.

This chain links TRBV29-1 with TRBJ1-2, with 7 bases lining up with TRBD1. Germline V gene data show CDR1 as SQVTM and CDR2 as ANQGSEA. CDR3 length: 14 amino acids. Trimming at V came to 1 base and at J to 4 bases, leaving 6 bases not matched to a gene. The chain's CDR3 is CSVEGQGVGYGYTF. In DNA, the CDR3 is TGCAGCGTTGAAGGGCAGGGGGTAGGCTATGGCTACACCTTC.

This chain connects TRBV24-1 to TRBJ1-2, with 11 positions matching TRBD1. The V gene's germline CDR1 is KGHDR and CDR2 SFDVKD. This CDR3 has 15 residues. With 3 bases clipped from V and 11 bases from J, the junction kept 10 bases outside the gene matches. The CDR3 nucleotides are TGTGCCACCAGTGATGAAGAGGGACAGGGGGTCAGGTACACCTTC. This gives the protein CATSDEEGQGVRYTF.

The rearrangement joins TRBV5-1 to TRBJ1-1; the D gene is possibly TRBD1 (5 bases). Trimming shortened V by 0 bases and J by 8 bases, and 8 bases separated the two germline ends. CDR1 and CDR2 (germline): SGHRS, YFSETQ. This CDR3 spans 12 amino acids. This CDR3 is CASSLVGDEAFF. DNA of the CDR3: TGCGCCAGCAGCTTGGTCGGGGACGAAGCTTTCTTT. The whole variable domain, filled in from reference TRBV5-1 and TRBJ1-1, reads KAGVTQTPRYLIKTRGQQVTLSCSPISGHRSVSWYQQTPGQGLQFLFEYFSETQRNKGNFPGRFSGRQFSNSRSEMNVSTLELGDSALYLCASSLVGDEAFFGQGTRLTVV.

CDR3 DNA: TGTGCCACCAGCAGAGATCGAGGGCTAGCGGGAAAATCTTCCTACGAGCAGTACTTC. Translated, it gives CATSRDRGLAGKSSYEQYF. The rearrangement links TRBV15 to TRBJ2-7; TRBD2 matches 9 bases. Germline V lookup: CDR1 LNHNV, CDR2 YYDKDF (reference sequence). This CDR3 has 19 amino acids. The V and J ends lost 0 bases and 1 base, in that order; junction bases with no gene match: 13.

The chain has TRBV4-1 and TRBJ1-1; a weak D match, TRBD1 (5 bases). From germline, CDR1 is MGHRA and CDR2 YSYEKL. V lost 5 bases and J lost 4, with 14 bases in between. CDR3 length: 14 amino acids. CDR3 sequence reads: CASSASWGFTEAFF. The CDR3 DNA is TGCGCCAGCAGCGCATCTTGGGGGTTCACTGAAGCTTTCTTT.

This chain links TRBV3-1 (or the pseudogene TRBV3-2) with TRBJ2-1, with no clear D. Per the germline V gene, CDR1 is LGHDT and CDR2 is YNNKEL (reference sequence). The ends were cut back, 4 bases at V and 6 bases at J, with 13 bases in the middle. CDR3 length: 14 amino acids. Written as DNA, the CDR3 is TGTGCCAGCAGCCTCTTGGGCCGGATCAATGAGCAGTTCTTC. Amino acid sequence: CASSLLGRINEQFF.

This sequence joins TRBV28 and TRBJ1-1, with 7 bases aligning to TRBD1. The trim removed 8 bases at V and 6 bases at J, leaving 9 bases unmatched. The CDR3 sequence is 13 residues long. Germline V lookup: CDR1 MDHEN, CDR2 SYDVKM. CDR3 loop: CASGPGQFPEAFF. CDR3 nucleotides: TGTGCCAGCGGACCGGGACAGTTCCCTGAAGCTTTCTTT.

This chain connects TRBV18 to TRBJ2-7; possible D gene TRBD2, 7 bases. The CDR3 sequence is 16 residues long. Germline-derived CDR1 and CDR2 are KGHSH and LQKENI. The ends were cut back, 5 bases at V and 0 bases at J, with 17 bases in the middle. In DNA form, the CDR3 reads TGTGCCAGCTCAGTCCGGGGGGCCATGACCTCCTACGAGCAGTACTTC. This codes for CASSVRGAMTSYEQYF.

The table lists this clone with a few counts. The sample has other DNA sequences that encode this CDR3 too. The chain uses TRBV18 and TRBJ1-4; D not resolved. The length of the CDR3 is 14 residues. Germline assignment: CDR1 KGHSH and CDR2 LQKENI. Trimming took off 6 bases at V and 2 bases at J, with 10 bases between the two ends. CDR3 sequence (DNA): TGTGCCAGCTCCCCAGGTCCGACTAATGAAAAACTGTTTTTT. Encoded protein: CASSPGPTNEKLFF.

This chain joins TRBV7-6 and TRBJ1-4; a weak D match, TRBD1 (5 bases). CDR3 length equals 16 residues. V lost 5 bases, J lost 7 bases, and 20 bases lay in between. Germline values: CDR1 SGHVS, CDR2 FNYEAQ. CDR3 loop: CASSPVRGLGGEKLFF. As DNA, the CDR3 is TGTGCCAGCAGCCCAGTTCGCGGGCTGGGGGGTGAAAAACTGTTTTTT.